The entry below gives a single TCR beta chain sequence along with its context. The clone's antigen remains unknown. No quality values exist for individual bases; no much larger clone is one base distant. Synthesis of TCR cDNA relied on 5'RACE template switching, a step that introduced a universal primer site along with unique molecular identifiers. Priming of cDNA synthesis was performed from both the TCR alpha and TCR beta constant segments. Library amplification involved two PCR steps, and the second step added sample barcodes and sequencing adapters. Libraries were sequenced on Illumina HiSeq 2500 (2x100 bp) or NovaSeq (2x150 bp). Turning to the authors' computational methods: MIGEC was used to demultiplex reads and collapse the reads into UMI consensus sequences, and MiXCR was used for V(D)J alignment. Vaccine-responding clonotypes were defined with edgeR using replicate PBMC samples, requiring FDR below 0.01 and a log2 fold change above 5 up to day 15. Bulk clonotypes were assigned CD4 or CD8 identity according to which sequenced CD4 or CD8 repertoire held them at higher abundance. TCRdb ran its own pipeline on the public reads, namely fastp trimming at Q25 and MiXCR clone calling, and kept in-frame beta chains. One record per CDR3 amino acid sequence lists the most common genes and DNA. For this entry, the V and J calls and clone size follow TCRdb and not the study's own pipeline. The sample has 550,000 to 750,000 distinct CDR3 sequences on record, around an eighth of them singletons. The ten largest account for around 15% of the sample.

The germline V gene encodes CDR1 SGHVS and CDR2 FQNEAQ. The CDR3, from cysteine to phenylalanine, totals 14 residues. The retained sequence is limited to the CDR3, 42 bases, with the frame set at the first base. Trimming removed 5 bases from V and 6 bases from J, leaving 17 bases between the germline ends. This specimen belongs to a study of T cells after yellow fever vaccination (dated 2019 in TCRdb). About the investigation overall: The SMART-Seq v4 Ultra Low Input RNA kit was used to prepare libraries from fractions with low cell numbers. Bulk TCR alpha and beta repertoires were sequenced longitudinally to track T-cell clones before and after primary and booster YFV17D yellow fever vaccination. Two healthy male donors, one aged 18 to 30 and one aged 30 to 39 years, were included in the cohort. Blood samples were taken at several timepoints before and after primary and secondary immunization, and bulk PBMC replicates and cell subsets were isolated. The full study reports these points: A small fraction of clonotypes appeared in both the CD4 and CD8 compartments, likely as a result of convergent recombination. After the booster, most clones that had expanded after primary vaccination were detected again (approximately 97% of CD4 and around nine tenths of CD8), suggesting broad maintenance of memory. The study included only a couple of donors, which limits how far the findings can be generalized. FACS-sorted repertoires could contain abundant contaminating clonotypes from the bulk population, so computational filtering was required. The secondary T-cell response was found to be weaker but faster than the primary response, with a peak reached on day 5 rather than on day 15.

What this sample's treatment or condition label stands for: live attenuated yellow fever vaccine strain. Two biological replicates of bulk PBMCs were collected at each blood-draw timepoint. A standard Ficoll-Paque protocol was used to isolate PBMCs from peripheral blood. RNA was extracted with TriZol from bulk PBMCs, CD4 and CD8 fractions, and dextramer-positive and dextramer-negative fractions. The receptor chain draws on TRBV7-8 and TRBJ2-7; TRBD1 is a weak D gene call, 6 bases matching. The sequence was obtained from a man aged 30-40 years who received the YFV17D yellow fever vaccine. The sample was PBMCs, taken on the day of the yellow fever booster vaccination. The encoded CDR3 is CASSPSRDTGEQYF. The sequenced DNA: TGTGCCAGCAGCCCGAGCCGGGACACCGGCGAGCAGTACTTC. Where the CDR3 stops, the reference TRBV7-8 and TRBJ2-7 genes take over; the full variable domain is GAGVSQSPRYKVAKRGQDVALRCDPISGHVSLFWYQQALGQGPEFLTYFQNEAQLDKSGLPSDRFFAERPEGSVSTLKIQRTQQEDSAVYLCASSPSRDTGEQYFGPGTRLTVT.